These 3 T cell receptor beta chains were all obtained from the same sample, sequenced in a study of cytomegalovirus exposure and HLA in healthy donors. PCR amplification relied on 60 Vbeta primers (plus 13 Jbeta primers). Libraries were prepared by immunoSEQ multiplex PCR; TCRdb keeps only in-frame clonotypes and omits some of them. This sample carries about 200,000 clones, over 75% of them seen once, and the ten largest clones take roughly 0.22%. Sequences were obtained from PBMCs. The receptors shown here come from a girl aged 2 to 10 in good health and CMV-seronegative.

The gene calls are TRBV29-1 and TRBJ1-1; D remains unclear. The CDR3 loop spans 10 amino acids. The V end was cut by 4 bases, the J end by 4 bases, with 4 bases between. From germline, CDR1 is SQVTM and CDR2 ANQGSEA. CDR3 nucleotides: TGCAGCGTTGCTAGCACTGAAGCTTTCTTT. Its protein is CSVASTEAFF.

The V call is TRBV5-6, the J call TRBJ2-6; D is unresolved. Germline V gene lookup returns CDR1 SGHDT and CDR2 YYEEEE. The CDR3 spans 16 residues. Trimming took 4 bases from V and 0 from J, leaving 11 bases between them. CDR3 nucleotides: TGTGCCAGCAGCCGGTTCACTACCTCTGGGGCCAACGTCCTGACTTTC. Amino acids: CASSRFTTSGANVLTF.

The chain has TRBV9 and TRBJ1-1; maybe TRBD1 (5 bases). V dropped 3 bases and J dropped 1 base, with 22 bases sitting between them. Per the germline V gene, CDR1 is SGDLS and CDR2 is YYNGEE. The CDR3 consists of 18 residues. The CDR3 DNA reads TGTGCCAGCAGCGCCTTCACCCCCCAGACAGACGGGAACACTGAAGCTTTCTTT. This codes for CASSAFTPQTDGNTEAFF.